The next 3 T cell receptor beta chains were all read from a single sample in a study of CD8+ T cells in alopecia areata. The sample's treatment: oral pan-JAK inhibitor, 5-10 mg twice daily. RNA was extracted and reverse transcribed into cDNA as the sequencing template. The assay was immunoSEQ multiplex PCR, and TCRdb's table has in-frame clones only and misses some. This sample has around 210,000 clones; around three fifths occur once, and the top ten carry 4% to 4.5%. Sequencing was performed on CD4+ T cells sorted from blood, taken at week 4, from a patient treated with tofacitinib. These receptors were collected from a human donor with alopecia areata.

CDR3 coding DNA: TGTGCCAGCACCCAAGACAGGGGAGCTGGCTACACCTTC. This gives the protein CASTQDRGAGYTF. V is TRBV6-6 and J is TRBJ1-2; 8 positions match TRBD1. V dropped 7 bases and J dropped 7; count of bases not matched to a gene: 8. The germline V gene encodes CDR1 MNHNY and CDR2 SVGAGI (reference sequence). The length of the CDR3 is 13 residues.

The chain carries TRBV30 and TRBJ1-2; D not certain. The CDR3 covers 13 residues. CDR1 GTSNPN and CDR2 SVGIG come from the germline V gene (reference sequence). Trimming removed 8 bases at V and 4 bases at J, with 17 bases between. CDR3 DNA sequence: TGTGCCGCATCCCAGAGGCCGGGCTATGGCTACACCTTC. It specifies CAASQRPGYGYTF.

The V call is TRBV30, the J call TRBJ1-1; no definite D call. The germline CDR1 and CDR2 sequences are GTSNPN and SVGIG (reference sequence). The CDR3 is 12 amino acids. The V end lost 2 bases, the J end lost 0 bases, and 4 bases lay between the germline ends. Here the CDR3 DNA reads TGTGCCTGGAGTTTTATGAACACTGAAGCTTTCTTT. Its protein product is CAWSFMNTEAFF.